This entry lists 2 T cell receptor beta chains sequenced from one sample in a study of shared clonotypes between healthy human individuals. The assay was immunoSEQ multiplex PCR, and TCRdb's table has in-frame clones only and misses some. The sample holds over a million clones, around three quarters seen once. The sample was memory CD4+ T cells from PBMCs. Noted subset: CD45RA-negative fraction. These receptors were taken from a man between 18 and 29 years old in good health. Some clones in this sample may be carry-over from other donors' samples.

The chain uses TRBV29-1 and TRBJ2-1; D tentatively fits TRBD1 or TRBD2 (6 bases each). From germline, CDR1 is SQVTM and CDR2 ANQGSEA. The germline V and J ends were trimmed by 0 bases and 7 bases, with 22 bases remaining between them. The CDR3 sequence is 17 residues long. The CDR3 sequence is CSVEDHSRGTSSNEQFF. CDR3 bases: TGCAGCGTTGAAGATCATTCCCGCGGGACATCTAGTAATGAGCAGTTCTTC.

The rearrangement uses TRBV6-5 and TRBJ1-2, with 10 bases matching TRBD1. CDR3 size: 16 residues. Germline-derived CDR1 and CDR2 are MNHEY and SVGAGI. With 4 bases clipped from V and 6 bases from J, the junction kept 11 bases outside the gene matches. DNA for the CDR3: TGTGCCAGCAGTTCGGGACAGGGGATTGTAGGGGATGGCTACACCTTC. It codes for CASSSGQGIVGDGYTF.